This is a list of T cell receptor beta chains from one sample in a study of cytomegalovirus exposure and HLA in healthy donors. The repertoire was sequenced with immunoSEQ multiplex PCR; TCRdb's copy has only in-frame clones and lacks some. This table has fewer than 80,000 clones, 79% appearing once. Sequenced input: PBMCs. The receptors shown here come from a man between 25 and 39 years old in good health and CMV-seronegative. CDR3s include the opening cysteine and the closing phenylalanine or tryptophan. The D gene is left open where the match is weak. Not every row has a clone size; where given, it reads once, few, many or a size class.

NA	NA	TRBV9	TRBJ1-5	TGTGCCAGCGGCCAGAGCAATCAGCCCCAGCATTTT	CASGQSNQPQHF
NA	NA	TRBV13	TRBJ1-3	TGTGCCAGCAGCTCCGAAGGGTCGCAGGGTGTAAACACCATATATTTT	CASSSEGSQGVNTIYF
NA	TRBD1	TRBV7-2	TRBJ1-5	TGTGCCAGCAGCCCTGGACAGGGGTGGGGTCTCAATCAGCCCCAGCATTTT	CASSPGQGWGLNQPQHF
NA	NA	TRBV4-3	TRBJ1-4	TGCGCCAGCAGCCAAGATTTCGCCCGGGCAACTAATGAAAAACTGTTTTTT	CASSQDFARATNEKLFF
NA	NA	TRBV7-6	TRBJ1-1	TGTGCCAGCAGCTTAGAACAGAACACTGAAGCTTTCTTT	CASSLEQNTEAFF
NA	NA	TRBV5-6	TRBJ2-2	TGTGCCAGCAGCCCTGACACCGGGGAGCTGTTTTTT	CASSPDTGELFF
once	NA	TRBV27	TRBJ2-2	TGTGCTATCAGGCCGCCGAACACCGGGGAGCTGTTTTTT	CAIRPPNTGELFF
NA	NA	TRBV2	TRBJ1-2	TGTGCCAGCAGTGAAAGCGGACAGTCCCGATATGGCTACACCTTC	CASSESGQSRYGYTF
NA	NA	TRBV20-1	TRBJ1-2	TGCAGTGCTGGAGAGAGGCACGGCTACACCTTC	CSAGERHGYTF
NA	NA	TRBV29-1	TRBJ1-2	TGCAGCGTTGAAGAAATATCAGGGGCGAGCTATGGCTACACCTTC	CSVEEISGASYGYTF
NA	NA	TRBV9	TRBJ2-6	TGTGCCAGCACCAGAAGCTCTGGGGCCAACGTCCTGACTTTC	CASTRSSGANVLTF
once	NA	TRBV6-5	TRBJ2-1	TGTGCCAGCAGCCCGGAGGCCTACAATGAGCAGTTCTTC	CASSPEAYNEQFF
NA	NA	TRBV9	TRBJ1-2	TGTGCCAGCAGCGCCTCCCAGGGATTGAGTGGCTACACCTTC	CASSASQGLSGYTF
NA	NA	TRBV7-2	TRBJ1-5	TGTGCCAGCAGCCTAAGGGGGAATCAGCCCCAGCATTTT	CASSLRGNQPQHF
NA	NA	TRBV7-3	TRBJ2-1	TGTGCCAGCAGCTTTGTAGCGGACAATGAGCAGTTCTTC	CASSFVADNEQFF
NA	TRBD1	TRBV27	TRBJ1-2	TGTGCCAGCAGTTCAGGACAGGGAACCTATGGCTACACCTTC	CASSSGQGTYGYTF
NA	NA	TRBV6-1	TRBJ1-4	TGTGCCAGCAGTGAATACAGGGAACTGTTTTTT	CASSEYRELFF
once	TRBD1	TRBV27	TRBJ1-5	TGTGCCAGCAGTCCGGGACAGCTCAATCAGCCCCAGCATTTT	CASSPGQLNQPQHF
NA	NA	TRBV30	TRBJ2-2	TGTGCCTGGCACAAAACGGGACTTCAGAACACCGGGGAGCTGTTTTTT	CAWHKTGLQNTGELFF
NA	TRBD1	TRBV28	TRBJ1-2	TGTGCCAGCAGTTTTACAGGGGGAGCTAACTATGGCTACACCTTC	CASSFTGGANYGYTF
few	NA	TRBV7-9	TRBJ1-6	TGTGCCAGCAGTAAACAGGAAAATTCACCCCTCCACTTT	CASSKQENSPLHF
once	NA	TRBV4-3	TRBJ1-1	TGCGCCAGCAGCCGATTGACAACGCGAGCGAACACTGAAGCTTTCTTT	CASSRLTTRANTEAFF
NA	TRBD2	TRBV19	TRBJ2-7	TGTGCCAGTAGTATAGGAAAGAAGGGGAGGGACGAGCAGTACTTC	CASSIGKKGRDEQYF
NA	TRBD1	TRBV6-6	TRBJ1-1	TGTGCCAGCAGTTTACAGGGGGCAGGGTGGGCTTTCTTT	CASSLQGAGWAFF
NA	NA	TRBV7-2	TRBJ2-7	TGTGCCAGCAGCCCTCATTCAGGGGTCCACGAGCAGTACTTC	CASSPHSGVHEQYF
NA	TRBD2	TRBV6-6	TRBJ2-3	TGTGCCAGCAGTTCTAGCGGGAGAATAGATACGCAGTATTTT	CASSSSGRIDTQYF
NA	NA	TRBV5-5	TRBJ2-2	TGTGCCAGCAGCTTGGGGGGGGTAGGGACCGGGGAGCTGTTTTTT	CASSLGGVGTGELFF
NA	TRBD2	TRBV27	TRBJ2-1	TGTGCCAGCAGTATTCGGCGTAGCGGGAGTTCGAATGAGCAGTTCTTC	CASSIRRSGSSNEQFF
NA	TRBD1	TRBV18	TRBJ1-5	TGTGCCAGCTCACCACAAGACAGGGGGCTTAATCAGCCCCAGCATTTT	CASSPQDRGLNQPQHF
NA	TRBD1	TRBV6-4	TRBJ1-1	TGTGCCAGCAGTGACTGGACAGGGGGTACTGAAGCTTTCTTT	CASSDWTGGTEAFF
NA	NA	TRBV7-8	TRBJ2-2	TGTGCCAGCAGCCGCACCGGGGAGCTGTTTTTT	CASSRTGELFF
few	TRBD2	TRBV28	TRBJ2-7	TGTGCCAGCAGGACTAGCGGGAGCTCCTACGAGCAGTACTTC	CASRTSGSSYEQYF
NA	TRBD1	TRBV5-4	TRBJ1-1	TGTGCCAGCAGCTTCGGACAGGGCAATGAAGCTTTCTTT	CASSFGQGNEAFF
few	TRBD1	TRBV7-9	TRBJ1-2	TGTGCCAGCAGACTCGACAGGGAGCGGGGCTACACCTTC	CASRLDRERGYTF
NA	TRBD1	TRBV7-6	TRBJ2-5	TGTGCCAGCAGCTTGGTAAGGGACAGAGAACAAGAGACCCAGTACTTC	CASSLVRDREQETQYF
NA	NA	TRBV2	TRBJ1-2	TGTGCCAGCAGTGACAGGGATCCGATCGAGAACCACACCTTC	CASSDRDPIENHTF
few	NA	TRBV4-1	TRBJ1-1	TGCGCCAGCAGCCAAGTTATGTGGGAGGAAGCTTTCTTT	CASSQVMWEEAFF
NA	NA	TRBV4-1	TRBJ2-5	TGCGCCAGCAGCCTAAGCGTCGGGGAAGAGACCCAGTACTTC	CASSLSVGEETQYF
once	TRBD1	TRBV6-6	TRBJ1-2	TGTGCCAGCAGAGGGACAGGGGGCTTTGGCTACACCTTC	CASRGTGGFGYTF
once	NA	TRBV5-1	TRBJ2-5	TGCGCCAGCAGCGCCTTCCCGGAGGCCCAAGAGACCCAGTACTTC	CASSAFPEAQETQYF
NA	NA	TRBV7-2	TRBJ1-2	TGTGCCAGCAGGTCCGCAGGGGCGACCGTTAACTATGGCTACACCTTC	CASRSAGATVNYGYTF
NA	TRBD2	TRBV27	TRBJ2-7	TGTGCCAGCAGTTCAACTAGCGGCTCCTACGAGCAGTACTTC	CASSSTSGSYEQYF
NA	TRBD1	TRBV27	TRBJ1-5	TGTGCCAGCGCGGACAGGGGAGGTCAGCCCCAGCATTTT	CASADRGGQPQHF
NA	TRBD2	TRBV19	TRBJ2-3	TGTGCCAGTACCGCGGGGGGGGGCACAGATACGCAGTATTTT	CASTAGGGTDTQYF
NA	NA	TRBV7-9	TRBJ2-7	TGTGCCAGCAGCTTCGATGCAGGTCTAACCTACGAGCAGTACTTC	CASSFDAGLTYEQYF
NA	TRBD2	TRBV5-4	TRBJ2-1	TGTGCCAGCAGGCGGACTAGCGGGGGGACCTACAATGAGCAGTTCTTC	CASRRTSGGTYNEQFF